The source of this T cell receptor (beta chain) is a study of T cells after yellow fever vaccination. Overall study context: SMART-Seq v4 Ultra Low Input served to prepare low-cell-number fractions. Study-wide findings and caveats: Within FACS-sorted repertoires, abundant clonotypes contaminating from the bulk population could be present. Post-booster repertoires contained most primary-vaccination clones again (around 96% CD4, roughly 90% CD8).

MiXCR, applied by TCRdb to the 5' RACE reads, yields one record per CDR3 protein. The profile shows approximately 550,000 distinct CDR3 sequences, roughly 14% of them singletons. Trimming pared 6 bases from V and 2 bases from J, leaving 11 bases between. The CDR3 length is 13 residues. Germline CDR1 and CDR2: MNHEY and SMNVEV (reference sequence). This clonotype was seen only a few times. Its antigen is as yet unknown. The chain employs TRBV27 and TRBJ2-7; D uncertain. The sequencing used PBMCs, collected on the day of the yellow fever booster vaccination. This clonotype was sampled from a man aged 25 to 40 who received the YFV17D yellow fever vaccine. Here the CDR3 reads CASSRASAYEQYF. The DNA for the CDR3 is TGTGCCAGCAGCCGCGCGTCGGCCTACGAGCAGTACTTC.